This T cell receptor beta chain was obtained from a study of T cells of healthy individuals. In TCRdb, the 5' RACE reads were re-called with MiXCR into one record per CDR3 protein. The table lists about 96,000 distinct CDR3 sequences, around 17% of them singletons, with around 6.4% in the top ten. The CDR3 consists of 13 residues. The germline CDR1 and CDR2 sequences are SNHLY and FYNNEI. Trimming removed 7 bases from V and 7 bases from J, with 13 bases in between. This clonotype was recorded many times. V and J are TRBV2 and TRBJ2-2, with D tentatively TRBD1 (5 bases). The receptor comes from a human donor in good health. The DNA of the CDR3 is TGTGCCAGCACGGCAGGGTTGATCGGGGAGCTGTTTTTT. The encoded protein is CASTAGLIGELFF.